The 32 T cell receptor beta chains below come from one sample, sequenced in a study of lymphopenia after photon versus proton radiotherapy. Profiling relied on immunoSEQ multiplex PCR, and the TCRdb table lists in-frame clones only, not all of them. The data contain tens of thousands of clones, 80% to 90% of them singletons. The material was peripheral blood, obtained from a patient treated with proton-based radiotherapy. Source of these receptors: an elderly man with esophageal cancer.

This clone turned up a few times. For the CDR3, the DNA is TGTGCCAGCTCACCGGGACAGGGGGCTGACTATGGCTACACCTTC. Amino acids: CASSPGQGADYGYTF. V usage is TRBV18 and J usage is TRBJ1-2; 12 bases align to TRBD1. CDR1 is KGHSH and CDR2 is LQKENI in the germline V gene. The CDR3 is made up of 15 amino acids. Trimming removed 3 bases from V and 3 bases from J; junction bases left unmatched: 2.

This clone was recorded once. This chain joins TRBV6-1 and TRBJ1-2; 9 bases fit TRBD1. V shed 4 bases, J shed 7 bases, and the junction held 4 bases outside the gene matches. Germline values: CDR1 MNHNS, CDR2 SASEGT. The CDR3 totals 13 residues. The CDR3 DNA reads as TGTGCCAGCAGTGGGGACAGGGCGAGTGGCTACACCTTC. Its protein is CASSGDRASGYTF.

The genes are TRBV4-3 and TRBJ2-5; D may be TRBD1 (6 bases). The ends were cut back, 0 bases at V and 4 bases at J, with 15 bases in the middle. The length of the CDR3 is 16 residues. Germline V gene lookup returns CDR1 LGHNA and CDR2 YSLEER. CDR3 nucleotides: TGCGCCAGCAGCCAAGAGTCAAGGACAGCCCGAGAGACCCAGTACTTC. It codes for CASSQESRTARETQYF.

The gene calls are TRBV5-6 and TRBJ1-5; D is uncertain. Germline V lookup: CDR1 SGHDT, CDR2 YYEEEE. Trimming cost V 1 base and J 5 bases, with 13 bases left between them. CDR3 length equals 15 residues. The CDR3 DNA is TGTGCCAGCAGCTTGATGACCGGGTTTCATCAGCCCCAGCATTTT. It yields the protein CASSLMTGFHQPQHF.

The table lists this clone with a few counts. This CDR3 is also generated by other DNA sequences in the sample. The CDR3 bases are TGTGCCAGCAGGAGGGACAGTAATCAGCCCCAGCATTTT. It translates to CASRRDSNQPQHF. V usage is TRBV2 and J usage is TRBJ1-5; 7 bases fit TRBD1. With 6 bases clipped from V and 4 bases from J, the junction kept 3 bases outside the gene matches. The CDR3 has 13 amino acids. CDR1 is SNHLY and CDR2 is FYNNEI in the germline V gene.

The J gene is TRBJ2-3, the V gene TRBV7-6; unclear D gene. Germline loops: CDR1 SGHVS, CDR2 FNYEAQ. CDR3 length: 15 amino acids. The V end lost 4 bases, the J end lost 0 bases, and 11 bases lay between the germline ends. The CDR3 loop reads CASSSDALSTDTQYF. For the CDR3, the DNA is TGTGCCAGCAGCTCGGACGCCCTAAGCACAGATACGCAGTATTTT.

This clone was observed once. The gene calls are TRBV7-9 and TRBJ1-3; D ambiguous. The CDR3 contains 17 residues. Germline V gene sequence: CDR1 SEHNR, CDR2 FQNEAQ (reference sequence). Trimming removed 5 bases at V and 0 bases at J, with 17 bases between. CDR3 sequence (DNA): TGTGCCAGCAGCGCGGCAATAGAAAGAAGCTCTGGAAACACCATATATTTT. Its protein is CASSAAIERSSGNTIYF.

The V gene is TRBV15, the J gene TRBJ2-7; possibly TRBD1 for D (5 bases). Trimming took 4 bases from V and 7 from J, leaving 11 bases between them. Per the germline V gene, CDR1 is LNHNV and CDR2 is YYDKDF (reference sequence). The CDR3 is 12 residues long. CDR3: CATSTSRTEQYF. The CDR3 DNA follows: TGTGCCACCAGCACCTCTCGGACAGAGCAGTACTTC.

The chain links TRBV27 to TRBJ1-4, with 10 bases matching TRBD1. Germline trimming cut 6 bases from V and 10 bases from J; bases unmatched to any gene: 11. The CDR3 has 15 amino acids. Germline V gives CDR1 MNHEY, CDR2 SMNVEV (reference sequence). CDR3 sequence: CASRIGTGAQGKLFF. Here the CDR3 DNA reads TGTGCCAGCAGGATCGGGACAGGGGCTCAAGGAAAACTGTTTTTT.

This clone was seen only a few times. This chain connects TRBV7-9 to TRBJ1-4; tentatively, D is TRBD1 (5 bases). Germline lookup yields CDR1 SEHNR and CDR2 FQNEAQ (reference sequence). The CDR3 has 14 residues. Trimming removed 0 bases at V and 7 bases at J, with 9 bases between. This chain's CDR3 is CASSLARDVEKLFF. Written as DNA, the CDR3 is TGTGCCAGCAGCTTAGCTCGGGACGTTGAAAAACTGTTTTTT.

V usage is TRBV5-1 and J usage is TRBJ2-5; 10 bases line up with TRBD2. The CDR3 consists of 15 residues. Germline V CDR1 and CDR2: SGHRS, YFSETQ. V lost 4 bases, J lost 5 bases, and 8 bases stayed unmatched. The CDR3 DNA reads TGCGCCAGCAGCGCCAGCGGGAGGGCTCAGGAGACCCAGTACTTC. It yields the protein CASSASGRAQETQYF.

The chain couples TRBV6-4 to TRBJ2-2, with D tentatively TRBD1 or TRBD2 (5 bases each). This CDR3 is 16 amino acids long. Trimming shortened V by 6 bases and J by 3 bases, and 17 bases separated the two germline ends. Germline lookup yields CDR1 MRHNA and CDR2 SNTAGT. The CDR3 region has the DNA TGTGCCAGCAGCCTCGGGGCGGCCTCCCACACCGGGGAGCTGTTTTTT. Translated: CASSLGAASHTGELFF.

The V gene is TRBV7-9, the J gene TRBJ2-1; either TRBD1 or TRBD2 may fit D (5 bases each). Germline loops: CDR1 SEHNR, CDR2 FQNEAQ (reference sequence). This CDR3 has 18 residues. V was clipped by 8 bases and J by 0 bases, with 23 bases between them. The CDR3: CASGKPGRGRSSYNEQFF. DNA for the CDR3: TGTGCCAGCGGTAAACCGGGACGAGGCCGTAGCTCCTACAATGAGCAGTTCTTC.

This clone has only one observation. V gene TRBV19 combines with J gene TRBJ2-2; 13 nucleotides line up with TRBD2. V lost 6 bases and J lost 5; bases outside the gene matches: 9. The CDR3 is 17 amino acids. Per the germline V gene, CDR1 is LNHDA and CDR2 is SQIVND (reference sequence). CDR3 nucleotides: TGTGCCAGTAGAAGAACTAGCGGGAGGGCCCTGACCGGGGAGCTGTTTTTT. Translated, it gives CASRRTSGRALTGELFF.

This chain links TRBV29-1 with TRBJ1-1; D unclear. This CDR3 has 13 amino acids. Looked up from germline, CDR1 is SQVTM and CDR2 is ANQGSEA. The CDR3 coding sequence is TGCACCGTAGGTCGGGGAGTGAACACTGAAGCTTTCTTT. It yields the protein CTVGRGVNTEAFF.

The chain employs TRBV9 and TRBJ1-1; 8 nucleotides align to TRBD1. V lost 0 bases and J lost 7; bases outside the gene matches: 5. The CDR3 length is 14 residues. CDR1 is SGDLS and CDR2 is YYNGEE in the germline V gene. DNA for the CDR3: TGTGCCAGCAGCGTAGGGCAGGGGGCGGGTGAAGCTTTCTTT. Encoded protein: CASSVGQGAGEAFF.

This sequence joins TRBV5-1 and TRBJ2-7, with 14 bases matching TRBD2. V gave up 1 base and J gave up 4 bases; unmatched junction bases: 4. This CDR3 region has 16 residues. The germline V gene has CDR1 SGHRS and CDR2 YFSETQ. CDR3: CASSLSGTSGRYEQYF. The CDR3 DNA follows: TGCGCCAGCAGCTTGTCCGGGACTAGCGGGAGATACGAGCAGTACTTC.

The V gene is TRBV6-1, the J gene TRBJ2-4, with D maybe TRBD1 (5 bases). Germline CDR1 and CDR2: MNHNS and SASEGT. This CDR3 is 14 amino acids long. V was shortened by 2 bases and J by 2 bases, with 7 bases between the two germline ends. The DNA of the CDR3 is TGTGCCAGCAGTGAACAGGGAACCAAAAACATTCAGTACTTC. It specifies CASSEQGTKNIQYF.

The V call is TRBV27, the J call TRBJ2-5; 8 nucleotides agree with TRBD1. The germline CDR1 and CDR2 sequences are MNHEY and SMNVEV (reference sequence). Trimming removed 5 bases from V and 5 bases from J; junction bases left unmatched: 7. CDR3 length: 14 amino acids. This CDR3 is CASSTWTGRETQYF. For the CDR3, the DNA is TGTGCCAGCAGTACCTGGACAGGGCGGGAGACCCAGTACTTC.

The chain combines TRBV10-2 with TRBJ1-1; TRBD1 might be the D (5 bases). The CDR3 contains 18 residues. Germline-derived CDR1 and CDR2 are WSHSY and SAAADI. Deletions cut 0 bases from V and 0 bases from J, with 17 bases between. CDR3: CASSESGGSGGMNTEAFF. CDR3 sequence (DNA): TGCGCCAGCAGTGAGTCGGGGGGGAGTGGAGGGATGAACACTGAAGCTTTCTTT.

Here the CDR3 DNA reads TGTGCCAGCAGCCTAAGTAATTTGCGGGGGGGCTCGTACAATGAGCAGTTCTTC. Amino acid sequence: CASSLSNLRGGSYNEQFF. The chain is built from TRBV7-8 and TRBJ2-1; 9 bases fit TRBD2. The CDR3 is 18 amino acids. V dropped 5 bases and J dropped 4; count of bases not matched to a gene: 15. Germline V gene sequence: CDR1 SGHVS, CDR2 FQNEAQ.

The chain uses TRBV6-6 and TRBJ1-5; tentatively, D is TRBD1 (6 bases). CDR1 and CDR2 (germline): MNHNY, SVGAGI (reference sequence). This CDR3 is 13 amino acids long. V was pared by 5 bases and J by 3 bases, with 8 bases between. Written as DNA, the CDR3 is TGTGCCAGCAGTCGACAGGACAATCAGCCCCAGCATTTT. This gives the protein CASSRQDNQPQHF.

The chain is built from TRBV7-2 and TRBJ2-5, with 7 bases lining up with TRBD2. The length of the CDR3 is 15 residues. V lost 4 bases and J lost 5; bases outside the gene matches: 10. Germline V gives CDR1 SGHTA, CDR2 FQGNSA. The CDR3 coding sequence is TGTGCCAGCAGCTATCAGCGGGGTGGCGGGGAGACCCAGTACTTC. This gives the protein CASSYQRGGGETQYF. The variable domain in full, completed from reference TRBV7-2 and TRBJ2-5, reads GAGVSQSPSNKVTEKGKDVELRCDPISGHTALYWYRQSLGQGLEFLIYFQGNSAPDKSGLPSDRFSAERTGGSVSTLTIQRTQQEDSAVYLCASSYQRGGGETQYFGPGTRLLVL.

The rearrangement uses TRBV16 and TRBJ2-7; 7 bases agree with TRBD1. The junction had 20 bases not matched to a gene; V was cut back by 4 bases and J by 5 bases. The germline V gene has CDR1 KGHSY and CDR2 FQNENV. The CDR3 is made up of 18 amino acids. The CDR3 DNA is TGTGCCAGCAGCCCTTCACCGCGAGGCCGGGAAGGGACAGACGAGCAGTACTTC. Its protein product is CASSPSPRGREGTDEQYF.

The chain carries TRBV27 and TRBJ2-3, with D unresolved. The V and J ends lost 7 bases and 2 bases respectively, with 10 bases between them. Germline V gene data show CDR1 as MNHEY and CDR2 as SMNVEV (reference sequence). The CDR3 totals 13 residues. This CDR3 reads CASKVRSTDTQYF. Written as DNA, the CDR3 is TGTGCCAGCAAAGTCCGGTCCACAGATACGCAGTATTTT.

This clone was detected once. The chain combines TRBV6-5 with TRBJ2-5, with D possibly matching TRBD2 (6 bases). The length of the CDR3 is 15 residues. Germline V gene lookup returns CDR1 MNHEY and CDR2 SVGAGI. Deletions cut 5 bases from V and 5 bases from J, with 18 bases between. CDR3 in DNA: TGTGCCAGCAGTCACAATTCGGGAGTTAGGGAGACCCAGTACTTC. Its translation: CASSHNSGVRETQYF.

CDR3 sequence reads: CATSRGRQGDTEAFF. The CDR3 DNA follows: TGTGCCACCAGCAGAGGAAGACAGGGGGACACTGAAGCTTTCTTT. V and J are TRBV15 and TRBJ1-1; 9 nucleotides agree with TRBD1. The CDR3 consists of 15 residues. The germline V gene encodes CDR1 LNHNV and CDR2 YYDKDF (reference sequence). V gave up 1 base and J gave up 3 bases; unmatched junction bases: 3.

The V and J genes are TRBV6-6 and TRBJ1-3; 8 positions match TRBD1. CDR1 is MNHNY, CDR2 SVGAGI, per germline (reference sequence). The CDR3 contains 16 residues. V was clipped by 4 bases and J by 2 bases; unmatched bases: 7. In DNA, the CDR3 is TGTGCCAGCAGTTGGTCCCAGGGGGCGCCTGGAAACACCATATATTTT. As protein: CASSWSQGAPGNTIYF.

This chain connects TRBV7-2 to TRBJ2-1; 11 bases line up with TRBD2. V shed 0 bases and J 5 bases; nucleotides not matched to a gene: 3. The germline V gene encodes CDR1 SGHTA and CDR2 FQGNSA. The CDR3 sequence is 16 residues long. The CDR3 DNA reads TGTGCCAGCAGCTTAGCGCTAGCGGGGGGACACAATGAGCAGTTCTTC. This translates into CASSLALAGGHNEQFF.

The gene calls are TRBV9 and TRBJ1-1; 7 bases are shared with TRBD1. This CDR3 region has 15 residues. Germline trimming cut 3 bases from V and 1 base from J; bases unmatched to any gene: 6. The germline gives CDR1 SGDLS, CDR2 YYNGEE. The CDR3 sequence: CASSALTGWNTEAFF. The DNA for the CDR3 is TGTGCCAGCAGCGCATTGACAGGGTGGAACACTGAAGCTTTCTTT.

The chain uses TRBV9 and TRBJ2-1, with TRBD2 matching over 9 bases. The CDR3 is 20 amino acids. V gave up 4 bases and J gave up 6 bases; unmatched junction bases: 23. Germline values: CDR1 SGDLS, CDR2 YYNGEE. CDR3 bases: TGTGCCAGCAGCCCCCGTGGGGGGCCCGATGGCGGGAGGGCCCGCAATGAGCAGTTCTTC. Translation: CASSPRGGPDGGRARNEQFF.

This clone was counted a few times. This chain uses TRBV7-9 with TRBJ2-2; D may be TRBD1 or TRBD2 (5 bases each). Trimming removed 5 bases at V and 6 bases at J, with 13 bases between. Germline V CDR1 and CDR2: SEHNR, FQNEAQ (reference sequence). The CDR3 extends over 14 amino acids. The CDR3 nucleotides are TGTGCCAGCAGCCGCTTTCGAGGGGCCGGGGAGCTGTTTTTT. Its translation: CASSRFRGAGELFF.